A selection of T cell receptor beta chains follows, all from one sample in a study of PD-L1 blockade in urothelial cancer. Method: immunoSEQ multiplex PCR; TCRdb's copy keeps in-frame clones and lacks some. The sample includes about 30,000 clones, about nine tenths of them seen just once. The sample here was PBMCs, taken around atezolizumab (anti-PD-L1) treatment. All receptors derive from a man aged 80 or over with urothelial cancer. CDR3s include the opening cysteine and the closing phenylalanine or tryptophan. Fields, in order: J gene, clone size, V gene, D gene, CDR3 protein, CDR3 DNA. The D gene is left open where the match is weak. Some rows have no size entry. The others give once, few or many, or a class for an expanded clone.

J gene: TRBJ1-5; clone size: -; V gene: TRBV15; D gene: -; CDR3 protein: CATSGRTPNSNQPQHF; CDR3 DNA: TGTGCCACCAGCGGACGGACTCCCAATAGCAATCAGCCCCAGCATTTT
J gene: TRBJ1-3; clone size: -; V gene: TRBV4-1; D gene: -; CDR3 protein: CASSQGVSGNTIYF; CDR3 DNA: TGCGCCAGCAGCCAAGGCGTCTCTGGAAACACCATATATTTT
J gene: TRBJ2-3; clone size: -; V gene: TRBV6-5; D gene: -; CDR3 protein: CASSSSRDTQYF; CDR3 DNA: TGTGCCAGCAGTTCCTCGCGGGATACGCAGTATTTT
J gene: TRBJ2-1; clone size: -; V gene: TRBV21-1; D gene: -; CDR3 protein: CASSRGGTSGIRTGYEQFF; CDR3 DNA: TGTGCCAGCAGCCGAGGGGGGACTAGCGGTATCCGTACCGGGTATGAGCAGTTCTTC
J gene: TRBJ2-5; clone size: -; V gene: TRBV9; D gene: TRBD1; CDR3 protein: CASSVRPGTGKETQYF; CDR3 DNA: TGTGCCAGCAGCGTCCGGCCCGGGACAGGGAAAGAGACCCAGTACTTC
J gene: TRBJ2-1; clone size: -; V gene: TRBV7-2; D gene: -; CDR3 protein: CASSLDYYEQFF; CDR3 DNA: TGTGCCAGCAGCTTAGATTACTATGAGCAGTTCTTC
J gene: TRBJ1-1; clone size: -; V gene: TRBV5-1; D gene: -; CDR3 protein: CASSLDQGTEAFF; CDR3 DNA: TGCGCCAGCAGCTTGGACCAGGGTACTGAAGCTTTCTTT
J gene: TRBJ2-2; clone size: -; V gene: TRBV5-1; D gene: TRBD1; CDR3 protein: CASSFRDRGPGELFF; CDR3 DNA: TGCGCCAGCAGCTTCCGGGACAGGGGACCCGGGGAGCTGTTTTTT
J gene: TRBJ1-2; clone size: once; V gene: TRBV30; D gene: TRBD1; CDR3 protein: CAWSVRSGASRTGRDYGYTF; CDR3 DNA: TGTGCCTGGAGTGTACGGTCAGGCGCGAGCAGGACAGGGCGGGACTATGGCTACACCTTC
J gene: TRBJ1-2; clone size: -; V gene: TRBV6-5; D gene: -; CDR3 protein: CASRTATYGYTF; CDR3 DNA: TGTGCCAGCCGGACAGCCACTTATGGCTACACCTTC
J gene: TRBJ1-1; clone size: once; V gene: TRBV6-6; D gene: -; CDR3 protein: CASSYGGTGNTEAFF; CDR3 DNA: TGTGCCAGCAGTTACGGAGGGACTGGTAACACTGAAGCTTTCTTT
J gene: TRBJ1-1; clone size: -; V gene: TRBV20-1; D gene: TRBD1; CDR3 protein: CSATGQGKAFF; CDR3 DNA: TGCAGTGCCACCGGACAGGGTAAAGCTTTCTTT
J gene: TRBJ1-1; clone size: -; V gene: TRBV7-9; D gene: -; CDR3 protein: CASSLLTAGNTEAFF; CDR3 DNA: TGTGCCAGCAGCTTATTAACAGCTGGCAACACTGAAGCTTTCTTT
J gene: TRBJ1-2; clone size: -; V gene: TRBV10-3; D gene: TRBD1; CDR3 protein: CAISAGQGANYGYTF; CDR3 DNA: TGTGCCATCAGTGCCGGACAGGGTGCTAACTATGGCTACACCTTC
J gene: TRBJ1-5; clone size: few; V gene: TRBV30; D gene: -; CDR3 protein: CAWSQSGGNQPQHF; CDR3 DNA: TGTGCCTGGAGCCAAAGCGGAGGAAATCAGCCCCAGCATTTT
J gene: TRBJ2-3; clone size: -; V gene: TRBV10-2; D gene: -; CDR3 protein: CASLGSRGVGDTQYF; CDR3 DNA: TGCGCCAGCTTGGGATCGCGGGGTGTGGGGGATACGCAGTATTTT
J gene: TRBJ2-5; clone size: -; V gene: TRBV2; D gene: -; CDR3 protein: CASSVLEETQYF; CDR3 DNA: TGTGCCAGCAGTGTTCTAGAAGAGACCCAGTACTTC
J gene: TRBJ2-3; clone size: -; V gene: TRBV10-3; D gene: TRBD2; CDR3 protein: CATNSGIGETDTQYF; CDR3 DNA: TGTGCCACCAATAGCGGGATAGGCGAAACAGATACGCAGTATTTT
J gene: TRBJ2-3; clone size: once; V gene: TRBV9; D gene: -; CDR3 protein: CASSAPEQGPTDTQYF; CDR3 DNA: TGTGCCAGCAGCGCCCCTGAGCAGGGGCCCACAGATACGCAGTATTTT
J gene: TRBJ2-5; clone size: -; V gene: TRBV5-4; D gene: -; CDR3 protein: CASSLVAAGETQYF; CDR3 DNA: TGTGCCAGCAGCTTGGTTGCGGCAGGGGAGACCCAGTACTTC
J gene: TRBJ1-2; clone size: -; V gene: TRBV5-1; D gene: TRBD1; CDR3 protein: CASSLGDRAAGYGYTF; CDR3 DNA: TGCGCCAGCAGCTTGGGGGACAGGGCAGCTGGCTATGGCTACACCTTC
J gene: TRBJ2-4; clone size: -; V gene: TRBV7-2; D gene: -; CDR3 protein: CASSLVLQGPPKNIQYF; CDR3 DNA: TGTGCCAGCAGCTTAGTACTTCAGGGGCCCCCAAAAAACATTCAGTACTTC
J gene: TRBJ2-1; clone size: -; V gene: TRBV29-1; D gene: TRBD2; CDR3 protein: CSVEFWTSGKTFSYNEQFF; CDR3 DNA: TGCAGCGTTGAATTTTGGACTAGCGGAAAAACATTCTCCTACAATGAGCAGTTCTTC
J gene: TRBJ2-5; clone size: -; V gene: TRBV29-1; D gene: -; CDR3 protein: CSVAAGQETQYF; CDR3 DNA: TGCAGCGTTGCGGCGGGCCAAGAGACCCAGTACTTC
J gene: TRBJ2-1; clone size: -; V gene: TRBV5-6; D gene: TRBD2; CDR3 protein: CASSSPGLAGENEQFF; CDR3 DNA: TGTGCCAGCAGCTCCCCGGGACTAGCGGGAGAAAATGAGCAGTTCTTC
J gene: TRBJ1-5; clone size: -; V gene: TRBV19; D gene: -; CDR3 protein: CATLPNTVYTSGPQHF; CDR3 DNA: TGTGCCACCCTTCCGAATACCGTATATACGTCCGGGCCCCAGCATTTT
J gene: TRBJ2-1; clone size: -; V gene: TRBV28; D gene: -; CDR3 protein: CASRYRDNEQFF; CDR3 DNA: TGTGCCAGCAGGTACAGAGACAATGAGCAGTTCTTC
J gene: TRBJ1-2; clone size: once; V gene: TRBV7-9; D gene: -; CDR3 protein: CASSLPDYGYTF; CDR3 DNA: TGTGCCAGCAGCCTACCGGACTATGGCTACACCTTC